This T cell receptor beta chain was sequenced in a study of cytomegalovirus exposure and HLA in healthy donors. This clone was seen only once. What it binds is unknown. In the PCR, 60 Vbeta and 13 Jbeta primers were used. Per the study methods: Around 9.9 million shared chains were among the approximately 76 million unique TCR beta chains that a later analysis counted. Sequenced by immunoSEQ multiplex PCR; TCRdb stores in-frame clones only, minus some. Clone size and the V and J calls come from that table; the DNA yielded D and trimming. Of approximately 100,000 clones in the sample, roughly three quarters were seen once. The trim removed 4 bases at V and 6 bases at J, leaving 6 bases unmatched. Per the germline V gene, CDR1 is MNHEY and CDR2 is SVGAGI. This CDR3 is 15 amino acids long. General study findings and limits: Donors were assumed by presence/absence analyses to have roughly uniform sequencing depth. Earlier results showed most TCR beta V segments being productive about 87% or about 30% of the time. Information on immune exposure was restricted to one variable (CMV serostatus).

This TCR was sampled from a man aged 40-49 years in good health and CMV-seropositive. Sequencing input: PBMCs. This chain joins TRBV6-5 and TRBJ2-1; 10 bases map to TRBD2. This CDR3 reads CASSWALAGVNEQFF. The CDR3 region has the DNA TGTGCCAGCAGTTGGGCTCTAGCGGGAGTCAATGAGCAGTTCTTC.